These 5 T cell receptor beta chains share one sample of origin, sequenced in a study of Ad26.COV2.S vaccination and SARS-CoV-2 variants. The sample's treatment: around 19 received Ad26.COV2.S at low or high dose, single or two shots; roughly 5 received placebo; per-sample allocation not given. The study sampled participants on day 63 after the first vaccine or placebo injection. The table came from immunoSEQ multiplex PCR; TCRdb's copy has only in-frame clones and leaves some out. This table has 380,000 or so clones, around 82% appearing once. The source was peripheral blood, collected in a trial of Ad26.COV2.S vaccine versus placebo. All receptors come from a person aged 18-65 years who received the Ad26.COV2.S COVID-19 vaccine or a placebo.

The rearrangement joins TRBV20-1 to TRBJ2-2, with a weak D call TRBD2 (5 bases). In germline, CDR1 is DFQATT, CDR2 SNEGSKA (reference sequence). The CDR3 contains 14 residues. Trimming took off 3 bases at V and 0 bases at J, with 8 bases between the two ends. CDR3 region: CSASRRANTGELFF. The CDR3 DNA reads TGCAGTGCTAGTCGGCGGGCGAACACCGGGGAGCTGTTTTTT.

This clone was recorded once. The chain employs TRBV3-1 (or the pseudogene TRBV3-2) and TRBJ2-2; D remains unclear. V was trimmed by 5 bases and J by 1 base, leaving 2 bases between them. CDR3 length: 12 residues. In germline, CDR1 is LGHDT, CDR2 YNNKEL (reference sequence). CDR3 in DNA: TGTGCCAGCAGCAAGAACACCGGGGAGCTGTTTTTT. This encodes CASSKNTGELFF.

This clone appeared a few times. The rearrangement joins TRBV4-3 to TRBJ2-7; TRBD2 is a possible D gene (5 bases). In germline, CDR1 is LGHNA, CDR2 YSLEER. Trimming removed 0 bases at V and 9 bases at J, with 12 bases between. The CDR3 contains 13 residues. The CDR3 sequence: CASSQDRAGWQYF. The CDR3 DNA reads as TGCGCCAGCAGCCAAGATCGGGCGGGTTGGCAGTACTTC.

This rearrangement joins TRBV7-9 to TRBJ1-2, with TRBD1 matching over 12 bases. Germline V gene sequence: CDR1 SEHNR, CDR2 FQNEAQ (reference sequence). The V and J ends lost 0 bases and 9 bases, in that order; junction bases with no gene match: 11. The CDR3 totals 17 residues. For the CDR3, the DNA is TGTGCCAGCAGCTTAGCGATCGGGACAGGGGGCGGTAAAAGCTACACCTTC. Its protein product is CASSLAIGTGGGKSYTF. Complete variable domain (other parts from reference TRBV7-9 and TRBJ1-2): DTGVSQNPRHKITKRGQNVTFRCDPISEHNRLYWYRQTLGQGPEFLTYFQNEAQLEKSRLLSDRFSAERPKGSFSTLEIQRTEQGDSAMYLCASSLAIGTGGGKSYTFGSGTRLTVV.

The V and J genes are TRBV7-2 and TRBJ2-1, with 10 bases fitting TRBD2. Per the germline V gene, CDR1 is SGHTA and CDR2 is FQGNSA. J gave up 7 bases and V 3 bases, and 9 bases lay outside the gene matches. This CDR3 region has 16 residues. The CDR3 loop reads CASSFLPGLARNEQFF. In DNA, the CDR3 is TGTGCCAGCAGCTTTCTACCGGGACTAGCGAGGAATGAGCAGTTCTTC. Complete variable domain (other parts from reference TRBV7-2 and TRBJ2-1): GAGVSQSPSNKVTEKGKDVELRCDPISGHTALYWYRQSLGQGLEFLIYFQGNSAPDKSGLPSDRFSAERTGGSVSTLTIQRTQQEDSAVYLCASSFLPGLARNEQFFGPGTRLTVL.